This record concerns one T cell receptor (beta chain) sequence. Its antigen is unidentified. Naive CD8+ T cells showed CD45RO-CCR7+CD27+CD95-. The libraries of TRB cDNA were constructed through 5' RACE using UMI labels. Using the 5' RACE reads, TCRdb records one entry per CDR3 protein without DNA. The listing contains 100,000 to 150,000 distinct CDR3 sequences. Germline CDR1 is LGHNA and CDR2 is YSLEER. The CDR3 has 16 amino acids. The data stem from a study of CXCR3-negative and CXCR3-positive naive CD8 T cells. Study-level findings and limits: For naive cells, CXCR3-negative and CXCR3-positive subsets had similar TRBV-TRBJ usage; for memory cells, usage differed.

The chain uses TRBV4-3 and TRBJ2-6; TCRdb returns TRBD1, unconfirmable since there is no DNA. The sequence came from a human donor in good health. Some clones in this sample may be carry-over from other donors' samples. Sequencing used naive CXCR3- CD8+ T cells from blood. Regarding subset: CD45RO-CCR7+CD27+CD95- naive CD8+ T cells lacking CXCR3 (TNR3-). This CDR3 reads CASSQNQGAGANVLTF.